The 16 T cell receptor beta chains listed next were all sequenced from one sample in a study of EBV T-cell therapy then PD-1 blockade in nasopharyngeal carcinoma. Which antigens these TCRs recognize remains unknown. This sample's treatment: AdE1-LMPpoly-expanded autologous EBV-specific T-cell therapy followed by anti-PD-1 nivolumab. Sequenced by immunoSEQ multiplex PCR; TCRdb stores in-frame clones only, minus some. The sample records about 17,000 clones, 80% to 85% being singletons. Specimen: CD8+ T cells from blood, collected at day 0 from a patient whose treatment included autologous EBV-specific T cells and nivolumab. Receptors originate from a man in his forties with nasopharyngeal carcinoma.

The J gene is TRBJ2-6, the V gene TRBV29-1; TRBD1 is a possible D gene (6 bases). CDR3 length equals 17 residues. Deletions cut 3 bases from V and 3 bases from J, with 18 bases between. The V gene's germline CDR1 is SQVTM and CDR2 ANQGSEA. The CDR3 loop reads CSVEGHTTFGGANVLTF. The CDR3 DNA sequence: TGCAGCGTTGAGGGACATACCACGTTTGGTGGGGCCAACGTCCTGACTTTC. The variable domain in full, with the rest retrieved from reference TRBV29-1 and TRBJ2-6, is SAVISQKPSRDICQRGTSLTIQCQVDSQVTMMFWYRQQPGQSLTLIATANQGSEATYESGFVIDKFPISRPNLTFSTLTVSNMSPEDSSIYLCSVEGHTTFGGANVLTFGAGSRLTVL.

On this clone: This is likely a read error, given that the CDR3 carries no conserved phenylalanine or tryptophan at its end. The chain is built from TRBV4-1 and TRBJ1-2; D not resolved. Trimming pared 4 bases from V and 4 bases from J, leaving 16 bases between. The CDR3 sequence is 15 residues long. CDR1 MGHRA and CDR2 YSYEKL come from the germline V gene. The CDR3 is CASSPGFSRVYGYTL. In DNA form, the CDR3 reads TGCGCCAGCAGCCCCGGATTCTCTCGGGTCTATGGCTACACCCTC.

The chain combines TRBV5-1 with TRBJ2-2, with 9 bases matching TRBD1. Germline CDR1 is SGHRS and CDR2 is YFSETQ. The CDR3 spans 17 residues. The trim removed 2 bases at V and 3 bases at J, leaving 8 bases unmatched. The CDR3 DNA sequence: TGCGCCAGCAGCTTAACCCGGACAGGGGTGGACACCGGGGAGCTGTTTTTT. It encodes CASSLTRTGVDTGELFF.

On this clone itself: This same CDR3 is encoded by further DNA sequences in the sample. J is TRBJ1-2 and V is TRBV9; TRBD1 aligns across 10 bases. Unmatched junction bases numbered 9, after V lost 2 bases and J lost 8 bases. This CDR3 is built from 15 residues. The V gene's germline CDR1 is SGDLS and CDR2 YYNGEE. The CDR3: CASSVRDRGEWGYTF. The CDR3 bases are TGTGCCAGCAGCGTCAGGGACAGGGGAGAGTGGGGCTACACCTTC.

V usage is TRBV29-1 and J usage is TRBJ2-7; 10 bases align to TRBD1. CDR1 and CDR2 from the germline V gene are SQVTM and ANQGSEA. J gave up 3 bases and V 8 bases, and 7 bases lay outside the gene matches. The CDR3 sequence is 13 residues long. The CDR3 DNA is TGCAGCACCGGGACAGGGGAAGGCTACGAGCAGTACTTC. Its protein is CSTGTGEGYEQYF.

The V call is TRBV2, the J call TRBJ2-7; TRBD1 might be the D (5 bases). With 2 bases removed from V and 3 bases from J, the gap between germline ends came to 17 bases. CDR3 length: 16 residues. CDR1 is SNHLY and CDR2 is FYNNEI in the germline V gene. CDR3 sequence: CASSEWVTRVNYEQYF. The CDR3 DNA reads TGTGCCAGCAGTGAATGGGTCACCAGGGTGAACTACGAGCAGTACTTC.

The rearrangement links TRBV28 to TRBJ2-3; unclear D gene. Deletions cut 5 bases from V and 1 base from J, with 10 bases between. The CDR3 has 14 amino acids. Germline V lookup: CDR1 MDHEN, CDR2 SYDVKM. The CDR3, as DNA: TGTGCCAGCAGTGAAAGGACCCGCACAGATACGCAGTATTTT. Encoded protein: CASSERTRTDTQYF.

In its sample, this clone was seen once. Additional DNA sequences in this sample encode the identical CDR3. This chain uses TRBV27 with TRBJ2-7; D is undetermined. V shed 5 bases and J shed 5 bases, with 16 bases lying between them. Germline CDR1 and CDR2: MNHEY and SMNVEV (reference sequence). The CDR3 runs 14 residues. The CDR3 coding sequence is TGTGCCAGCAGTACCCTTGACGGATGGAACGAGCAGTACTTC. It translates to CASSTLDGWNEQYF.

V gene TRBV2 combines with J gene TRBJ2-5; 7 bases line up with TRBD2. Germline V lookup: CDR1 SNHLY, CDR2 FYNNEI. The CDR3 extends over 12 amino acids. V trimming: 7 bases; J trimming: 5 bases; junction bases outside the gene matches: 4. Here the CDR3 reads CASMGGWETQYF. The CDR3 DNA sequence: TGTGCCAGCATGGGGGGGTGGGAGACCCAGTACTTC.

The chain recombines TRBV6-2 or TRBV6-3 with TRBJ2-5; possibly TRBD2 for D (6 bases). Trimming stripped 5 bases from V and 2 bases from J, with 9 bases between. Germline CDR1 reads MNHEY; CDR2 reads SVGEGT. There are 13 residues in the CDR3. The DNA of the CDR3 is TGTGCCAGCAGTGGGACTGAGCAAGAGACCCAGTACTTC. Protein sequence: CASSGTEQETQYF.

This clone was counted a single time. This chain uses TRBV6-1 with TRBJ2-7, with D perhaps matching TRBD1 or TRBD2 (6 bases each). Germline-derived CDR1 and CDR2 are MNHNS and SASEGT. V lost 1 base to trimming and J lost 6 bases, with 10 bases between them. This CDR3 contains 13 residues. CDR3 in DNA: TGTGCCAGCAGTGAAGGATGGGGGGCCGAGCAGTACTTC. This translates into CASSEGWGAEQYF.

This CDR3 is CASRDRENTEAFF. The CDR3 DNA follows: TGTGCCAGCAGGGACAGAGAGAACACTGAAGCTTTCTTT. The chain uses TRBV6-5 and TRBJ1-1, with a weak D call TRBD1 (6 bases). Between the trimmed V and J ends, which lost 6 bases and 1 base, there was a span of 9 bases. Germline CDR1 MNHEY, CDR2 SVGAGI. This CDR3 comprises 13 residues.

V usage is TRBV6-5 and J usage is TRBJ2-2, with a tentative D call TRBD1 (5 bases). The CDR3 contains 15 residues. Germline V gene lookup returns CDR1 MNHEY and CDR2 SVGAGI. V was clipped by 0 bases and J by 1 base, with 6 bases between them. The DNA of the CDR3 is TGTGCCAGCAGTTACTCAGGACAGAACACCGGGGAGCTGTTTTTT. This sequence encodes CASSYSGQNTGELFF.

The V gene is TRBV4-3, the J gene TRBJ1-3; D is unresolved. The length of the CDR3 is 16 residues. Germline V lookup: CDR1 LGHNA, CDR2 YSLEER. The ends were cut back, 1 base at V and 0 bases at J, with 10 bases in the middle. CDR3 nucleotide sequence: TGCGCCAGCAGCCAAGCAGCCTACGACTCTGGAAACACCATATATTTT. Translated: CASSQAAYDSGNTIYF.

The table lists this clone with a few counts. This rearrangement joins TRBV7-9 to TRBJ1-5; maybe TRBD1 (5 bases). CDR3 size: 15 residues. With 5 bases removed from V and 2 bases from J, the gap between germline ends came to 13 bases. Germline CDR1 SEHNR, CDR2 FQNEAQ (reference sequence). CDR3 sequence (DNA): TGTGCCAGCAGCCAGAACAGGCCTGGCAATCAGCCCCAGCATTTT. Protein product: CASSQNRPGNQPQHF.

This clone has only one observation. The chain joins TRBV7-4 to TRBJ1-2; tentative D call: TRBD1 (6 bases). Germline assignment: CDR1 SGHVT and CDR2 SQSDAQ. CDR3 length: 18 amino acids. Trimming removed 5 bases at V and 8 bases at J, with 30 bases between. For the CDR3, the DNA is TGTGCCAGCAGCCTTTTCCCGACAGGACCATCCAAATTGGGGGGCTACACCTTC. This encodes CASSLFPTGPSKLGGYTF.